This TCR beta chain stems from a study of blood T cell repertoires in COVID-19 (dated by TCRdb to 2018 to 2020). About the investigation overall: Collaborator samples came from the United States, Italy and Spain and covered acute and convalescent phases of COVID-19. The prospective study material was composed of cDNA or gDNA derived from T cells, B-cell-depleted T cells, or PBMCs. The dataset comprised deeply sampled blood TCRbeta repertoires from subjects exposed to, actively infected with, or recovered from COVID-19. The repertoires were released in a freely available public database intended as a resource for research on the immune response to SARS-CoV-2. Samples came from the ongoing ImmuneRACE study (first 160 participants) plus 1,254 subjects from 6 global collaborators. The sample metadata nearly always contained a de-identified subject ID, COVID-19 status, age in years and sex. Where available, HLA class I and class II types were taken from metadata supplied by the sample provider and were not determined by assay-based typing.

TCRbeta CDR3 regions were amplified from genomic DNA using the immunoSEQ Assay, a bias-controlled multiplex PCR. Regarding the original processing steps: The number of nucleated cells in each sample was estimated from the amplification of reference gene primers within the assay. To quantify the absolute abundance of each unique TCRbeta CDR3 rearrangement, sequence reads were collapsed and filtered. Productive Simpson clonality was computed per sample as the square root of Simpson's diversity index over productive rearrangements. TCRdb provides this immuneACCESS table in a form limited to in-frame rearrangements. Some clones are lacking; in checked studies, under half of them reflect an unresolved V gene, and why the rest are absent is not known. That table gives V, J and clone size, and the DNA gave D and trimming. Recorded for this sample are some 58,000 clones; roughly 71% of them occurred a single time. Together, the top ten hold 25% to 40% of the sample.

Each collaborating institution followed its own protocols to collect whole blood in K2EDTA tubes. Collaborator samples were shipped for TCRbeta analysis as frozen whole blood, isolated PBMCs, or DNA extracted from either sample type. General conclusions and limits of the study: How much clinical and demographic metadata was included differed by source and by participant, and the metadata was provided uncurated.

This clone is described as medium-sized (0.01 to 0.1%). What antigen it recognizes has not been identified. Base qualities are not at hand, and no much larger clone is one base apart. The germline V gene provides CDR1 MGHRA and CDR2 YSYEKL. From cysteine to phenylalanine, the CDR3 is 16 amino acids long. Of the read, only the CDR3 DNA is kept; its 48 bases are in frame from base 1. V is shortened by 4 bases, J by 5 bases, and the region joining them spans 18 bases. The V gene is TRBV4-1 and the J gene is TRBJ1-5; the D segment could be TRBD1, given 5 matching bases. The sequence came from a human donor in a cohort sampled during active COVID-19. Specimen: peripheral blood. The bases read TGCGCCAGCAGCCGAGGACACGGGGGAGGGGATCAGCCCCAGCATTTT. It encodes CASSRGHGGGDQPQHF.